The 19 T cell receptor beta chains given below trace back to one sample, sequenced in a study of T cell responses to AZD1222 COVID-19 vaccine. Clones were sequenced by immunoSEQ multiplex PCR, and TCRdb holds only the in-frame ones, with some missing. Of roughly 120,000 clones listed, 75% to 90% were seen once; the top ten hold roughly 1.7%. The material sequenced was peripheral blood, taken on day 0 of AZD1222 vaccination. Source of these receptors: an adult in good health.

V usage is TRBV11-2 and J usage is TRBJ2-2; perhaps TRBD2 as D (6 bases). V lost 4 bases to trimming and J lost 7 bases, with 13 bases between them. The CDR3 spans 14 residues. Germline values: CDR1 SGHAT, CDR2 FQNNGV. The CDR3 protein is CASSSTSRYGELFF. The CDR3 nucleotides are TGTGCCAGCAGCTCGACTAGTCGTTACGGGGAGCTGTTTTTT.

V and J are TRBV27 and TRBJ1-2, with TRBD1 matching 11 bases. Germline V gene data show CDR1 as MNHEY and CDR2 as SMNVEV (reference sequence). J lost 2 bases, V lost 8 bases, and 4 bases had no gene match. This CDR3 is 14 amino acids long. The CDR3 bases are TGTGCCAGCGCCCGGGACAGGGGGAACTATGGCTACACCTTC. Translating it yields CASARDRGNYGYTF.

This rearrangement joins TRBV30 to TRBJ2-4; D is perhaps TRBD1 (5 bases). Germline lookup yields CDR1 GTSNPN and CDR2 SVGIG (reference sequence). Trimming stripped 0 bases from V and 8 bases from J, with 14 bases between. The CDR3 is 14 residues long. The CDR3 bases are TGTGCCTGGAGTGTGGGTAGGGGTTCGGACATTCAGTACTTC. Residues: CAWSVGRGSDIQYF. Full variable domain (missing parts from reference TRBV30 and TRBJ2-4): SQTIHQWPATLVQPVGSPLSLECTVEGTSNPNLYWYRQAAGRGLQLLFYSVGIGQISSEVPQNLSASRPQDRQFILSSKKLLLSDSGFYLCAWSVGRGSDIQYFGAGTRLSVL.

The CDR3 loop reads CASSPGGRSYEQYF. Written as DNA, the CDR3 is TGCGCCAGCAGCCCCGGCGGACGGAGCTACGAGCAGTACTTC. The genes are TRBV5-1 and TRBJ2-7; D gene uncertain. The CDR3 sequence is 14 residues long. The ends were cut back, 4 bases at V and 3 bases at J, with 14 bases in the middle. Germline CDR1 SGHRS, CDR2 YFSETQ. Full variable domain (rest looked up from reference TRBV5-1 and TRBJ2-7): KAGVTQTPRYLIKTRGQQVTLSCSPISGHRSVSWYQQTPGQGLQFLFEYFSETQRNKGNFPGRFSGRQFSNSRSEMNVSTLELGDSALYLCASSPGGRSYEQYFGPGTRLTVT.

The chain carries TRBV10-3 and TRBJ1-5; 7 positions agree with TRBD1. J gave up 0 bases and V 3 bases, and 5 bases lay outside the gene matches. The germline V gene has CDR1 ENHRY and CDR2 SYGVKD. CDR3 length: 16 residues. CDR3 nucleotide sequence: TGTGCCATCAGTGATCCGACAGGGATTAGCAATCAGCCCCAGCATTTT. Its protein product is CAISDPTGISNQPQHF.

The V gene is TRBV6-5, the J gene TRBJ1-5, with TRBD1 matching over 9 bases. CDR1 is MNHEY, CDR2 SVGAGI, per germline. The CDR3 contains 14 residues. With V trimmed by 6 bases and J by 7 bases, 7 bases remained unmatched. The CDR3, as DNA: TGTGCCAGCAGATCCGGGACAGGGAAACAGCCCCAGCATTTT. Protein product: CASRSGTGKQPQHF.

The genes are TRBV18 and TRBJ2-7; maybe TRBD1 (6 bases). Germline V gene lookup returns CDR1 KGHSH and CDR2 LQKENI. This CDR3 is built from 14 residues. V dropped 3 bases and J dropped 2 bases, with 11 bases sitting between them. The CDR3 protein is CASSPRDKAYEQYF. Written as DNA, the CDR3 is TGTGCCAGCTCACCGAGGGACAAAGCCTACGAGCAGTACTTC.

The chain combines TRBV2 with TRBJ1-5, with 7 bases aligning to TRBD1. The germline V gene has CDR1 SNHLY and CDR2 FYNNEI. This CDR3 comprises 15 residues. Losses at the gene ends were 6 bases for V and 2 bases for J; bases not matched to a gene: 7. CDR3 sequence: CASRGTEGGNQPQHF. The CDR3 DNA follows: TGTGCCAGCAGGGGGACAGAGGGAGGCAATCAGCCCCAGCATTTT.

V gene TRBV27 combines with J gene TRBJ2-1, with 8 bases fitting TRBD1. The CDR3 has 16 residues. With V trimmed by 5 bases and J by 4 bases, 10 bases remained unmatched. Germline V gene lookup returns CDR1 MNHEY and CDR2 SMNVEV (reference sequence). CDR3 DNA sequence: TGTGCCAGCAGTCCAAGGACAGGGAGCTTTTACAATGAGCAGTTCTTC. It specifies CASSPRTGSFYNEQFF.

The CDR3 loop is CASSLVSGGAKNEQFF. The CDR3 DNA sequence: TGCGCCAGCAGCTTGGTTAGCGGGGGGGCAAAGAATGAGCAGTTCTTC. The V call is TRBV5-1, the J call TRBJ2-1; TRBD2 aligns across 11 bases. The CDR3 is 16 amino acids. Germline V gene sequence: CDR1 SGHRS, CDR2 YFSETQ. Trimming removed 0 bases from V and 7 bases from J; junction bases left unmatched: 6.

The chain carries TRBV11-3 and TRBJ1-1; D is unclear. The length of the CDR3 is 14 residues. The germline V gene encodes CDR1 SGHNT and CDR2 YENEEA. V lost 5 bases and J lost 3, with 13 bases in between. CDR3 sequence reads: CASSPTFGDTEAFF. CDR3 in DNA: TGTGCCAGCAGCCCCACCTTCGGGGACACTGAAGCTTTCTTT.

This clone has a single count. This chain links TRBV7-9 with TRBJ1-3, with D uncertain. The CDR3 loop spans 14 amino acids. Germline assignment: CDR1 SEHNR and CDR2 FQNEAQ (reference sequence). V lost 1 base to trimming and J lost 4 bases, with 8 bases between them. The DNA of the CDR3 is TGTGCCAGCAGCTTAGGAAGTCAAGGAAACACCATATATTTT. It specifies CASSLGSQGNTIYF.

This chain links TRBV13 with TRBJ2-2; TRBD2 matches 8 bases. CDR3 length: 15 residues. V lost 0 bases to trimming and J lost 7 bases; unmatched junction nucleotides: 4. The germline gives CDR1 PRHDT, CDR2 FYEKMQ (reference sequence). CDR3 loop: CASSLGSLAGGELFF. The CDR3 bases are TGTGCCAGCAGCTTAGGATCGCTAGCGGGCGGGGAGCTGTTTTTT.

The CDR3 region is CAKGTGNTEAFF. The CDR3 DNA is TGTGCCAAAGGGACGGGGAACACTGAAGCTTTCTTT. The chain uses TRBV28 and TRBJ1-1, with a possible D match to TRBD1 (5 bases). This CDR3 contains 12 residues. V lost 10 bases and J 1 base, leaving 10 bases between the germline ends. Per the germline V gene, CDR1 is MDHEN and CDR2 is SYDVKM.

The V and J genes are TRBV19 and TRBJ1-1, with D maybe TRBD1 (5 bases). V gave up 7 bases and J gave up 0 bases, with 15 bases separating them. Germline V gene sequence: CDR1 LNHDA, CDR2 SQIVND (reference sequence). The CDR3 sequence is 15 residues long. The CDR3 spells CASTDRGRMNTEAFF. Written as DNA, the CDR3 is TGTGCCAGTACCGACCGGGGCCGCATGAACACTGAAGCTTTCTTT.

This clone appeared a few times. This chain connects TRBV11-3 to TRBJ2-2, with D possibly matching TRBD1 (5 bases). CDR1 SGHNT and CDR2 YENEEA come from the germline V gene. The CDR3 is made up of 15 amino acids. Trimming cost V 2 bases and J 6 bases, with 13 bases left between them. The CDR3 here is CASSLRRVGAGELFF. Written as DNA, the CDR3 is TGTGCCAGCAGCTTACGCAGGGTTGGGGCCGGGGAGCTGTTTTTT.

The chain combines TRBV11-2 with TRBJ2-1, with TRBD2 identical over 12 bases. The J segment lost 5 bases and the V segment lost 4 bases, leaving 3 bases of the junction unmatched. There are 15 residues in the CDR3. CDR1 is SGHAT and CDR2 is FQNNGV in the germline V gene. This CDR3 reads CASSSRLAGDNEQFF. DNA of the CDR3: TGTGCCAGCAGCTCACGACTAGCGGGGGACAATGAGCAGTTCTTC.

The J gene is TRBJ1-2, the V gene TRBV27, with D maybe TRBD1 (5 bases). The CDR3 is 14 amino acids. V lost 4 bases, J lost 4 bases, and 13 bases lay in between. CDR1 and CDR2 from the germline V gene are MNHEY and SMNVEV (reference sequence). The CDR3 nucleotides read TGTGCCAGCAGTTCCCCCGGGGCTGTCTATGGCTACACCTTC. This sequence encodes CASSSPGAVYGYTF.

V and J are TRBV12-3 or TRBV12-4 and TRBJ1-6; no firm D call. V was cut by 6 bases and J by 4 bases, with 4 bases left in between. This CDR3 has 12 amino acids. The DNA of the CDR3 is TGTGCCAGCAGGGGGTATAATTCACCCCTCCACTTT. Protein sequence: CASRGYNSPLHF.